The source of this TCR beta chain is a study of blood T cell repertoires in COVID-19. Study details: The United States, Italy and Spain were the sources of the acute and convalescent COVID-19 samples.

This CDR3 is 16 amino acids long. V shed 4 bases and J shed 4 bases, with 17 bases lying between them. Per the germline V gene, CDR1 is MNHEY and CDR2 is SVGEGT. Using immunoSEQ multiplex PCR, the repertoire was profiled, and TCRdb retains in-frame clones only, with some absent. The sample yields approximately 160,000 clones, about 79% seen once. The chain is built from TRBV6-2 or TRBV6-3 and TRBJ1-5, with D maybe TRBD1 (5 bases). What was sequenced was peripheral blood. The TCR was taken from a woman between 50 and 59 years old in a cohort sampled during active or convalescent COVID-19. The CDR3 protein is CASSSFLASGNQPQHF. CDR3 bases: TGTGCCAGCAGTTCCTTCTTGGCTTCAGGGAATCAGCCCCAGCATTTT.